What follows are 11 T cell receptor beta chains derived from one specimen sequenced in a study of blood T cell repertoires in COVID-19. Clones were sequenced by immunoSEQ multiplex PCR, and TCRdb holds only the in-frame ones, with some missing. The sample has a few hundred thousand clones, about 87% seen once. Sequencing was done on a sample of peripheral blood. These receptors all stem from a woman in her 40s with acute or convalescent COVID-19.

V is TRBV7-2 and J is TRBJ1-2; TRBD1 aligns across 7 bases. The CDR3 length is 15 residues. Germline CDR1 SGHTA, CDR2 FQGNSA. J was trimmed by 3 bases and V by 1 base; bases with no gene match: 5. The CDR3 here is CASSLGQGTYYGYTF. In DNA, the CDR3 is TGTGCCAGCAGCTTAGGACAGGGAACCTACTATGGCTACACCTTC.

The rearrangement joins TRBV27 to TRBJ2-1; 10 nucleotides line up with TRBD2. Germline V CDR1 and CDR2: MNHEY, SMNVEV (reference sequence). There are 15 residues in the CDR3. The V segment lost 5 bases and the J segment 3 bases; nucleotides outside the gene matches: 4. CDR3 sequence reads: CASSPSGGDYNEQFF. In DNA form, the CDR3 reads TGTGCCAGCAGTCCAAGCGGGGGGGACTACAATGAGCAGTTCTTC.

The rearrangement links TRBV6-5 to TRBJ2-1; TRBD1 matches at 7 bases. Germline V CDR1 and CDR2: MNHEY, SVGAGI. V shed 10 bases, J shed 9 bases, and the junction held 3 bases outside the gene matches. The CDR3 is made up of 10 amino acids. CDR3 sequence reads: CATDRVEQFF. CDR3 nucleotide sequence: TGTGCCACCGACAGGGTTGAGCAGTTCTTC.

Here the CDR3 reads CASSAISVGNTIYF. CDR3 nucleotides: TGTGCCAGTAGTGCAATTAGCGTTGGGAACACCATATATTTT. J is TRBJ1-3 and V is TRBV19; no clear D. The CDR3 contains 14 residues. V lost 5 bases and J lost 7, with 15 bases in between. Per the germline V gene, CDR1 is LNHDA and CDR2 is SQIVND (reference sequence).

The chain uses TRBV11-1 and TRBJ2-7, with D possibly being TRBD1 (5 bases). Germline V CDR1 and CDR2: SGHAT, FQDESV (reference sequence). The CDR3 loop spans 14 amino acids. Trimming cost V 3 bases and J 2 bases, with 11 bases left between them. The CDR3 loop is CASSFSDRPYEQYV. DNA of the CDR3: TGTGCCAGCAGCTTTTCCGACAGACCCTACGAGCAGTACGTC.

The chain is built from TRBV5-1 and TRBJ2-3, with D perhaps TRBD1 (6 bases). The V end lost 4 bases, the J end lost 4 bases, and 13 bases lay between the germline ends. Germline V gene lookup returns CDR1 SGHRS and CDR2 YFSETQ. This CDR3 is 14 amino acids long. CDR3 sequence reads: CASSAGQRADTQYF. In nucleotides, the CDR3 is TGCGCCAGCAGCGCCGGACAGAGGGCAGATACGCAGTATTTT.

The V and J genes are TRBV24-1 and TRBJ2-3; possible D gene TRBD1, 5 bases. The CDR3 has 14 residues. Trimming stripped 4 bases from V and 8 bases from J, with 15 bases between. Looked up from germline, CDR1 is KGHDR and CDR2 is SFDVKD. CDR3 loop: CATSEARLRGTQYF. In DNA form, the CDR3 reads TGTGCCACCAGTGAAGCCCGCCTTAGGGGTACGCAGTATTTT.

For this clone: Compared with germline, one end of the junction differs, possibly owing to a read error. The chain links TRBV2 to TRBJ1-2; possibly TRBD1 for D (5 bases). CDR3 length: 12 amino acids. Germline V CDR1 and CDR2: SNHLY, FYNNEI. For the CDR3, the DNA is TGCGGGTGGGGGGACTCTAACTATGGCTACACCTTC. Residues: CGWGDSNYGYTF.

The V call is TRBV2, the J call TRBJ1-5, with D hard to call. The V and J ends lost 5 bases and 0 bases respectively, with 8 bases between them. This CDR3 comprises 14 residues. Germline V gene data show CDR1 as SNHLY and CDR2 as FYNNEI. The CDR3 nucleotides read TGTGCCAGCAGTCTACAGAGTAGCAATCAGCCCCAGCATTTT. Protein product: CASSLQSSNQPQHF.

The gene calls are TRBV9 and TRBJ2-3; 7 nucleotides line up with TRBD1. V dropped 0 bases and J dropped 3; count of bases not matched to a gene: 4. Germline V gives CDR1 SGDLS, CDR2 YYNGEE. The CDR3 spans 15 residues. CDR3 DNA sequence: TGTGCCAGCAGCGTAGGTCCAGGGGGAACAGATACGCAGTATTTT. This gives the protein CASSVGPGGTDTQYF.

This chain connects TRBV6-5 to TRBJ2-7; TRBD1 matches at 7 bases. The germline gives CDR1 MNHEY, CDR2 SVGAGI. V trimming: 5 bases; J trimming: 2 bases; junction bases outside the gene matches: 9. CDR3 length: 15 amino acids. CDR3 nucleotide sequence: TGTGCCAGCAGTAAGAACAGGGGCGGAACCTACGAGCAGTACGTC. Translated: CASSKNRGGTYEQYV.